Shown below are 9 T cell receptor beta chains from a single sample sequenced in a study of blood T cell repertoires in COVID-19. Sequencing used immunoSEQ multiplex PCR; TCRdb keeps in-frame clones, though not all of them. The sample shows about 350,000 clones, over 85% of them seen only once. Material: peripheral blood. These receptors originate from a woman aged 55-75 years with COVID-19, enrolled during active disease.

V usage is TRBV4-1 and J usage is TRBJ1-1, with D perhaps TRBD1 (5 bases). V was clipped by 1 base and J by 1 base, with 10 bases between them. CDR3 length: 15 residues. Germline CDR1 is MGHRA and CDR2 is YSYEKL. The CDR3 spells CASSQAGRANTEAFF. The CDR3 DNA reads as TGCGCCAGCAGCCAAGCCGGCAGGGCGAACACTGAAGCTTTCTTT.

The genes are TRBV4-1 and TRBJ1-2, with 7 bases identical to TRBD1. The germline V gene encodes CDR1 MGHRA and CDR2 YSYEKL. CDR3 size: 15 residues. The trim removed 0 bases at V and 4 bases at J, leaving 5 bases unmatched. The CDR3 DNA sequence: TGCGCCAGCAGCCAAGATCCGGGGGACAGCTATGGCTACACCTTC. Protein product: CASSQDPGDSYGYTF.

The V and J genes are TRBV12-3 or TRBV12-4 and TRBJ1-2; possibly TRBD1 for D (5 bases). The CDR3 covers 12 residues. The V end lost 8 bases, the J end lost 5 bases, and 12 bases lay between the germline ends. The CDR3, as DNA: TGTGCCAGCCTGGGGGGGAGTTATGGCTACACCTTC. It is translated as CASLGGSYGYTF.

This chain uses TRBV3-1 (or the pseudogene TRBV3-2) with TRBJ1-3, with D hard to call. There are 15 residues in the CDR3. The germline V and J ends were trimmed by 4 bases and 0 bases, with 10 bases remaining between them. Germline V CDR1 and CDR2: LGHDT, YNNKEL (reference sequence). This CDR3 is CASSLNHISGNTIYF. The CDR3 nucleotides read TGTGCCAGCAGCCTTAACCACATCTCTGGAAACACCATATATTTT.

The CDR3 loop reads CASSAYVSLAKNIQYF. The CDR3 DNA reads as TGTGCCAGCAGCGCCTATGTTTCCCTAGCCAAAAACATTCAGTACTTC. The chain links TRBV5-6 to TRBJ2-4; no definite D call. V was pared by 4 bases and J by 0 bases, with 14 bases between. Germline CDR1 is SGHDT and CDR2 is YYEEEE. The CDR3 totals 16 residues.

This clone has a single count. The CDR3 DNA reads as TGTGCCACCACCTCCGGGACAGGGGCGATCGGGGAGCTGTTTTTT. It encodes CATTSGTGAIGELFF. This rearrangement joins TRBV24-1 to TRBJ2-2; 10 nucleotides agree with TRBD1. This CDR3 spans 15 amino acids. CDR1 KGHDR and CDR2 SFDVKD come from the germline V gene. V lost 8 bases, J lost 7 bases, and 9 bases stayed unmatched.

This chain links TRBV19 with TRBJ2-2; D is unresolved. The V and J ends lost 3 bases and 4 bases respectively, with 3 bases between them. This CDR3 comprises 12 residues. Germline CDR1 and CDR2: LNHDA and SQIVND (reference sequence). In DNA form, the CDR3 reads TGTGCCAGTAGTATCCTCACCGGGGAGCTGTTTTTT. Translation gives CASSILTGELFF.

This clone was seen more than once but under ten times. CDR3 amino acids: CASSQGQGYGYTF. DNA for the CDR3: TGTGCCAGCAGTCAGGGACAGGGATACGGCTACACCTTC. J is TRBJ1-2 and V is TRBV3-1 (or the pseudogene TRBV3-2); TRBD1 aligns across 9 bases. CDR1 and CDR2 (germline): LGHDT, YNNKEL (reference sequence). The CDR3 extends over 13 amino acids. With 6 bases clipped from V and 8 bases from J, the junction kept 7 bases outside the gene matches.

The V and J genes are TRBV7-9 and TRBJ2-5, with D unresolved. V lost 5 bases and J 1 base, leaving 14 bases between the germline ends. CDR1 is SEHNR and CDR2 is FQNEAQ in the germline V gene (reference sequence). This CDR3 is 15 amino acids long. In DNA, the CDR3 is TGTGCCAGCAGCCTACGAGGCCTCTTCCAAGAGACCCAGTACTTC. Translating it yields CASSLRGLFQETQYF.